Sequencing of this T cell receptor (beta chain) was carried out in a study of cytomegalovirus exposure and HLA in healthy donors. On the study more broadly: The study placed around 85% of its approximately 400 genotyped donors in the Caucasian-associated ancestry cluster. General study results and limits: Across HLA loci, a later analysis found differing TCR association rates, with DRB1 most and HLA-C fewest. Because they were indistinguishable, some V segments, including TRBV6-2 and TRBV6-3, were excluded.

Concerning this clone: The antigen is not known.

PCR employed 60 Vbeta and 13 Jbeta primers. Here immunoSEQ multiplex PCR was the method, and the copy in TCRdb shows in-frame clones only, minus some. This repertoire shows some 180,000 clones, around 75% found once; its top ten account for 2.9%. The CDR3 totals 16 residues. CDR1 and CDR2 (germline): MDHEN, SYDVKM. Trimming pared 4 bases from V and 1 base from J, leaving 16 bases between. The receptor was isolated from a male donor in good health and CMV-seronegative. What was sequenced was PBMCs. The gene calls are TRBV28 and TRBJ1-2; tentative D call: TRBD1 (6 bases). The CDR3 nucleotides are TGTGCCAGCAGTTCCCTCGAGGGGGATGGTAACTATGGCTACACCTTC. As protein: CASSSLEGDGNYGYTF.